These 14 T cell receptor beta chains were sequenced from one sample in a study of blood T cell repertoires in COVID-19. Method: immunoSEQ multiplex PCR; TCRdb's copy keeps in-frame clones and lacks some. The sample contains roughly 300,000 clones, approximately 82% of which appear only once. Sequencing used peripheral blood. These TCRs come from a woman aged 45-60 years with acute or convalescent COVID-19.

The chain links TRBV5-6 to TRBJ1-2; D may be TRBD1 (5 bases). Germline V lookup: CDR1 SGHDT, CDR2 YYEEEE. The length of the CDR3 is 16 residues. Trimming stripped 3 bases from V and 2 bases from J, with 17 bases between. CDR3 sequence reads: CASSSFLDRYNYGYTF. CDR3 nucleotide sequence: TGTGCCAGCAGCTCTTTTTTAGACAGATACAACTATGGCTACACCTTC.

The genes are TRBV5-6 and TRBJ1-4, with TRBD1 matching over 12 bases. With 4 bases clipped from V and 7 bases from J, the junction kept 5 bases outside the gene matches. From germline, CDR1 is SGHDT and CDR2 YYEEEE. The CDR3 sequence is 15 residues long. CDR3 sequence reads: CASSPGTGGGEKLFF. Written as DNA, the CDR3 is TGTGCCAGCAGCCCCGGGACAGGGGGCGGTGAAAAACTGTTTTTT.

V usage is TRBV10-3 and J usage is TRBJ1-1; D is uncertain. Germline CDR1 and CDR2: ENHRY and SYGVKD. Trimming stripped 3 bases from V and 8 bases from J, with 13 bases between. The CDR3 contains 13 residues. CDR3 in DNA: TGTGCCATCAGTGACGATATAGGAGCCGAAGCTTTCTTT. As protein: CAISDDIGAEAFF.

DNA for the CDR3: TGTGCCAGCAGTGGCGGACAGGGCTATGGCTACACCTTC. This gives the protein CASSGGQGYGYTF. This chain connects TRBV2 to TRBJ1-2; 8 bases line up with TRBD1. The germline V gene encodes CDR1 SNHLY and CDR2 FYNNEI. V was pared by 4 bases and J by 4 bases, with 2 bases of the junction left unmatched. This CDR3 has 13 amino acids.

The J gene is TRBJ2-2, the V gene TRBV29-1; the match to TRBD1 covers 10 bases. The trim removed 0 bases at V and 5 bases at J, leaving 6 bases unmatched. The CDR3 runs 16 residues. Germline CDR1 is SQVTM and CDR2 is ANQGSEA. This CDR3 is CSVEDWTGGGTGELFF. The DNA of the CDR3 is TGCAGCGTTGAAGATTGGACAGGGGGAGGGACCGGGGAGCTGTTTTTT.

The chain uses TRBV7-2 and TRBJ2-3, with 9 bases fitting TRBD2. Looked up from germline, CDR1 is SGHTA and CDR2 is FQGNSA. The ends lost 0 bases at V and 7 bases at J; junction bases unmatched: 11. There are 17 residues in the CDR3. This chain's CDR3 is CASSLAGAGGPIHTQYF. The CDR3 nucleotides read TGTGCCAGCAGCTTAGCAGGTGCGGGGGGGCCGATACATACGCAGTATTTT.

The chain combines TRBV10-3 with TRBJ2-5; TRBD1 matches at 9 bases. Losses at the gene ends were 2 bases for V and 3 bases for J; bases not matched to a gene: 1. Germline V gene sequence: CDR1 ENHRY, CDR2 SYGVKD. The CDR3 runs to 14 residues. The CDR3 sequence is CAISERTGEETQYF. For the CDR3, the DNA is TGTGCCATCAGTGAGAGGACAGGGGAAGAGACCCAGTACTTC.

This chain joins TRBV4-2 and TRBJ1-5; D gene unclear. V shed 0 bases and J shed 2 bases, with 17 bases lying between them. The CDR3 covers 18 residues. Germline V gives CDR1 LGHNA, CDR2 YNFKEQ. CDR3 coding DNA: TGTGCCAGCAGCCAAGATACGACATTTGGATCGGGCAATCAGCCCCAGCATTTT. This gives the protein CASSQDTTFGSGNQPQHF.

The V call is TRBV6-2 or TRBV6-3, the J call TRBJ2-5; no clear D. Germline V lookup: CDR1 MNHEY, CDR2 SVGEGT. The V gene lost 4 bases and the J gene lost 0 bases, with 9 bases spanning the gap. This CDR3 region has 14 residues. The chain's CDR3 is CASSSSTYQETQYF. The CDR3 nucleotides are TGTGCCAGCAGTTCGAGCACGTACCAAGAGACCCAGTACTTC.

DNA for the CDR3: TGTGCCAGCAGTTACGACTTCACGATTAATGAAAAACTGTTTTTT. Amino acids: CASSYDFTINEKLFF. The chain carries TRBV6-6 and TRBJ1-4; D not resolved. Trimming shortened V by 2 bases and J by 4 bases, and 11 bases separated the two germline ends. The CDR3 is 15 amino acids. Germline CDR1 reads MNHNY; CDR2 reads SVGAGI (reference sequence).

This chain joins TRBV3-1 (or the pseudogene TRBV3-2) and TRBJ1-1, with TRBD1 matching 10 bases. This CDR3 contains 16 residues. V was pared by 6 bases and J by 5 bases, with 12 bases of the junction left unmatched. Germline CDR1 reads LGHDT; CDR2 reads YNNKEL (reference sequence). CDR3 sequence (DNA): TGTGCCAGCAGGCCCGGGACAGGGGCGCCGTGGACTGAAGCTTTCTTT. This codes for CASRPGTGAPWTEAFF.

This chain joins TRBV6-4 and TRBJ2-3; D is undetermined. CDR3 size: 11 residues. Trimming shortened V by 5 bases and J by 10 bases, and 10 bases separated the two germline ends. Germline-derived CDR1 and CDR2 are MRHNA and SNTAGT. CDR3: CASSLPPSQYF. CDR3 in DNA: TGTGCCAGCAGTCTTCCCCCCTCGCAGTATTTT.

The V gene is TRBV2, the J gene TRBJ2-3; D is ambiguous. The CDR3 covers 15 residues. Germline values: CDR1 SNHLY, CDR2 FYNNEI. The V gene lost 7 bases and the J gene lost 2 bases, with 16 bases spanning the gap. CDR3 protein: CASIETPTHTDTQYF. CDR3 DNA: TGTGCCAGCATTGAGACACCAACTCACACAGATACGCAGTATTTT.

This clone has just a few counts. The chain combines TRBV24-1 with TRBJ2-1, with 7 bases lining up with TRBD1. After removal of 3 bases from V and 9 bases from J, the junction contained 16 bases not matched to a gene. CDR1 is KGHDR, CDR2 SFDVKD, per germline. CDR3 length equals 17 residues. This CDR3 is CATSDLRPKTGSGEQFF. The CDR3 DNA is TGTGCCACCAGTGATCTACGGCCAAAGACAGGGAGCGGTGAGCAGTTCTTC.